One T cell receptor (beta chain) is described in this entry. What it recognizes is unknown. This record comes from a study of T cell responses to AZD1222 COVID-19 vaccine. The junction had 12 bases not matched to a gene; V was cut back by 2 bases and J by 7 bases. The germline gives CDR1 LGHDT, CDR2 YNNKEL (reference sequence). The CDR3 is 17 residues long. Study outcomes and limitations: A rise in Spike-specific TCR breadth and depth followed two AZD1222 doses. Repertoire sampling occurred only after the peak T cell response. Of spike-specific TCRs, nearly half reportedly target regions left unmutated in variants. Along spike, vaccine-associated CD4 TCRs were found throughout, with dominance at 160-218 and 743-854.

The assay was immunoSEQ multiplex PCR, and TCRdb's table has in-frame clones only and misses some. The sample has roughly 140,000 clones, roughly nine tenths seen once. The genes are TRBV3-1 (or the pseudogene TRBV3-2) and TRBJ1-5; TRBD1 matches at 9 bases. The clonotype originates from an adult who had recovered from COVID-19. The sample was peripheral blood, taken after recovery from COVID-19. The CDR3 DNA follows: TGTGCCAGCAGCCAAACAGGGGGCTTTATCTCGTCCCAGCCCCAGCATTTT. Translation gives CASSQTGGFISSQPQHF.